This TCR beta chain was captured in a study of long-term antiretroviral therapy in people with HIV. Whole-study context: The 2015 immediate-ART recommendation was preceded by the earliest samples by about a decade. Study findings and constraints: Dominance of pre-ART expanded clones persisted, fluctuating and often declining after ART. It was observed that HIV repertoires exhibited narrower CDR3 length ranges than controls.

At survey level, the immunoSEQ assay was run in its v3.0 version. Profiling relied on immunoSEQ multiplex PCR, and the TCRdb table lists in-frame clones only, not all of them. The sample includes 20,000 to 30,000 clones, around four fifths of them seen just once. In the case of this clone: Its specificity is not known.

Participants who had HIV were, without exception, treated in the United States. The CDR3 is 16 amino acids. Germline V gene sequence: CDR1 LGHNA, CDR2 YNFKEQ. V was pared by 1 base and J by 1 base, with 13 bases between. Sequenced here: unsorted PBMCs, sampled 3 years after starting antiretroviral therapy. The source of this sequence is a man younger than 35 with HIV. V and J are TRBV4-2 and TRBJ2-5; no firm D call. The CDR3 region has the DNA TGTGCCAGCAGCCAAGCCGAGCATGGGCCCCAAGAGACCCAGTACTTC. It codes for CASSQAEHGPQETQYF.